One sample yielded the 32 T cell receptor beta chains listed below, sequenced in a study of graft-versus-host responses after intestinal transplantation. Their cognate antigens are unknown. TCRdb keeps only in-frame clones here, not all; method: immunoSEQ multiplex PCR. The sample carries roughly 50,000 clones, about nine tenths recorded once. Sample: unstimulated CD4+ T cells sorted from spleen or lymph node cells, taken before transplant. These receptors originate from a human donor who was the organ donor for an intestinal transplant.

This clone is a singleton in its sample. V is TRBV7-8 and J is TRBJ2-2, with D perhaps matching TRBD1 (6 bases). The germline V gene has CDR1 SGHVS and CDR2 FQNEAQ. The CDR3 runs 16 residues. With 3 bases removed from V and 1 base from J, the gap between germline ends came to 12 bases. The CDR3 loop is CASSFGGGWNTGELFF. CDR3 nucleotides: TGTGCCAGCAGCTTTGGTGGGGGCTGGAACACCGGGGAGCTGTTTTTT. Using reference TRBV7-8 and TRBJ2-2 for the parts outside the CDR3, the full variable domain is GAGVSQSPRYKVAKRGQDVALRCDPISGHVSLFWYQQALGQGPEFLTYFQNEAQLDKSGLPSDRFFAERPEGSVSTLKIQRTQQEDSAVYLCASSFGGGWNTGELFFGEGSRLTVL.

The V call is TRBV30, the J call TRBJ1-5, with D tentatively TRBD1 (6 bases). V lost 0 bases and J lost 6, with 12 bases in between. Looked up from germline, CDR1 is GTSNPN and CDR2 is SVGIG (reference sequence). The CDR3 is 14 amino acids. CDR3 DNA sequence: TGTGCCTGGAGTGTACAGTTGGGGGCTCAGCCCCAGCATTTT. This codes for CAWSVQLGAQPQHF.

This clone was seen once. The chain combines TRBV27 with TRBJ1-5; 7 bases map to TRBD1. The length of the CDR3 is 14 residues. CDR1 MNHEY and CDR2 SMNVEV come from the germline V gene (reference sequence). The V gene end was trimmed by 3 bases and the J gene end by 3 bases; junction bases not matched to a gene: 2. CDR3 sequence reads: CASSFTGANQPQHF. The CDR3 DNA reads TGTGCCAGCAGTTTTACAGGGGCCAATCAGCCCCAGCATTTT.

This chain joins TRBV6-5 and TRBJ2-4; D unclear. The CDR3 has 13 residues. V was shortened by 6 bases and J by 6 bases, with 12 bases between the two germline ends. CDR1 and CDR2 (germline): MNHEY, SVGAGI. The chain's CDR3 is CASSRPEINIQYF. DNA of the CDR3: TGTGCCAGCAGCCGACCGGAGATAAACATTCAGTACTTC.

J is TRBJ1-2 and V is TRBV19; D is ambiguous. The CDR3 runs 12 residues. The V gene's germline CDR1 is LNHDA and CDR2 SQIVND (reference sequence). CDR3 amino acids: CASSRSNYGYTF. CDR3 in DNA: TGTGCGTCGAGCCGGTCCAACTATGGCTACACCTTC. Full variable domain (remainder filled in from reference TRBV19 and TRBJ1-2): DGGITQSPKYLFRKEGQNVTLSCEQNLNHDAMYWYRQDPGQGLRLIYYSQIVNDFQKGDIAEGYSVSREKKESFPLTVTSAQKNPTAFYLCASSRSNYGYTFGSGTRLTVV.

This chain's CDR3 is CASRTGPGELFF. CDR3 sequence (DNA): TGTGCCAGCAGGACCGGGCCCGGGGAGCTGTTTTTT. The V and J genes are TRBV27 and TRBJ2-2; D is undetermined. V gave up 6 bases and J gave up 6 bases, with 8 bases separating them. Germline lookup yields CDR1 MNHEY and CDR2 SMNVEV (reference sequence). CDR3 length: 12 residues.

This chain links TRBV6-1 with TRBJ1-1, with D uncertain. Trimming pared 4 bases from V and 4 bases from J, leaving 10 bases between. The V gene's germline CDR1 is MNHNS and CDR2 SASEGT. The CDR3 is 13 amino acids. The DNA for the CDR3 is TGTGCCAGCAGTGTTGAGGTCAGCACTGAAGCTTTCTTT. It encodes CASSVEVSTEAFF.

V and J are TRBV18 and TRBJ2-5; D call uncertain. The V end was cut by 3 bases, the J end by 2 bases, with 7 bases between. CDR1 and CDR2 from the germline V gene are KGHSH and LQKENI. CDR3 length: 13 amino acids. In nucleotides, the CDR3 is TGTGCCAGCTCACCCGATTTACAAGAGACCCAGTACTTC. Its translation: CASSPDLQETQYF.

As to this clone: Different DNA sequences within this sample yield the same CDR3. V is TRBV2 and J is TRBJ2-7; 7 bases are shared with TRBD1. The CDR3 totals 13 residues. Germline V lookup: CDR1 SNHLY, CDR2 FYNNEI. V trimming: 4 bases; J trimming: 7 bases; junction bases outside the gene matches: 7. The DNA of the CDR3 is TGTGCCAGCAGTGGGAACAGGGGCTATGAGCAGTACTTC. Protein sequence: CASSGNRGYEQYF. Using reference TRBV2 and TRBJ2-7 for the parts outside the CDR3, the full variable domain is EPEVTQTPSHQVTQMGQEVILRCVPISNHLYFYWYRQILGQKVEFLVSFYNNEISEKSEIFDDQFSVERPDGSNFTLKIRSTKLEDSAMYFCASSGNRGYEQYFGPGTRLTVT.

The gene calls are TRBV19 and TRBJ2-5; 9 positions match TRBD1. J gave up 5 bases and V 7 bases, and 2 bases lay outside the gene matches. The CDR3 consists of 12 residues. Looked up from germline, CDR1 is LNHDA and CDR2 is SQIVND (reference sequence). The CDR3 sequence: CASKTGGETQYF. In nucleotides, the CDR3 is TGTGCCAGTAAGACAGGGGGGGAGACCCAGTACTTC. The whole variable domain, remainder taken from reference TRBV19 and TRBJ2-5, is DGGITQSPKYLFRKEGQNVTLSCEQNLNHDAMYWYRQDPGQGLRLIYYSQIVNDFQKGDIAEGYSVSREKKESFPLTVTSAQKNPTAFYLCASKTGGETQYFGPGTRLLVL.

The chain joins TRBV27 to TRBJ2-1, with no clear D. Trimming took off 5 bases at V and 0 bases at J, with 8 bases between the two ends. CDR3 length: 14 residues. Germline values: CDR1 MNHEY, CDR2 SMNVEV (reference sequence). The CDR3 DNA reads TGTGCCAGCAGTCGACCTGACTCCTACAATGAGCAGTTCTTC. Translation gives CASSRPDSYNEQFF.

V and J are TRBV4-3 and TRBJ2-1, with D perhaps TRBD1 or TRBD2 (5 bases each). The germline gives CDR1 LGHNA, CDR2 YSLEER. The CDR3 covers 19 residues. Trimming took 3 bases from V and 2 from J, leaving 23 bases between them. The CDR3 loop reads CASSQIPGAAIGPYNEQFF. The CDR3 DNA follows: TGCGCCAGCAGCCAGATCCCCGGGGCCGCCATTGGCCCCTACAATGAGCAGTTCTTC.

This clone was seen once. The chain joins TRBV27 to TRBJ1-2; D perhaps matches TRBD1 (6 bases). V lost 6 bases, J lost 4 bases, and 18 bases lay in between. Germline-derived CDR1 and CDR2 are MNHEY and SMNVEV (reference sequence). CDR3 size: 15 residues. In DNA form, the CDR3 reads TGTGCCAGCAGCCGAGTAGGGGGGCGCGCCTATGGCTACACCTTC. Translation: CASSRVGGRAYGYTF.

The chain combines TRBV9 with TRBJ1-1, with D hard to call. V was cut by 1 base and J by 1 base, with 11 bases left in between. CDR3 length equals 15 residues. Germline assignment: CDR1 SGDLS and CDR2 YYNGEE. CDR3 sequence reads: CASSVTPGANTEAFF. The CDR3 coding sequence is TGTGCCAGCAGCGTAACACCAGGCGCGAACACTGAAGCTTTCTTT.

The rearrangement uses TRBV6-5 and TRBJ1-1; D may be TRBD1 (5 bases). Germline V lookup: CDR1 MNHEY, CDR2 SVGAGI. V was shortened by 2 bases and J by 10 bases, with 14 bases between the two germline ends. This CDR3 is built from 13 residues. The CDR3 spells CASSYPPGRTAFF. The DNA of the CDR3 is TGTGCCAGCAGTTACCCTCCGGGACGAACAGCTTTCTTT.

This chain connects TRBV5-1 to TRBJ2-3; no firm D call. Trimming shortened V by 2 bases and J by 0 bases, and 10 bases separated the two germline ends. This CDR3 has 15 residues. Germline lookup yields CDR1 SGHRS and CDR2 YFSETQ. CDR3 sequence reads: CASSFDSSSTDTQYF. The CDR3 DNA sequence: TGCGCCAGCAGCTTCGACTCATCTAGCACAGATACGCAGTATTTT.

The CDR3 region is CATSEGLAGIRRAQYF. The DNA for the CDR3 is TGTGCCACCAGCGAGGGACTAGCGGGCATCCGGCGGGCGCAGTATTTT. The J gene is TRBJ2-3, the V gene TRBV15, with 12 bases that match TRBD2. This CDR3 has 16 residues. Trimming at V came to 5 bases and at J to 10 bases, leaving 13 bases not matched to a gene. The germline CDR1 and CDR2 sequences are LNHNV and YYDKDF (reference sequence).

This chain uses TRBV7-9 with TRBJ2-1, with 7 bases fitting TRBD2. Per the germline V gene, CDR1 is SEHNR and CDR2 is FQNEAQ (reference sequence). There are 15 residues in the CDR3. J lost 2 bases, V lost 5 bases, and 6 bases had no gene match. CDR3 coding DNA: TGTGCCAGCAGCCACCCTAGCGGCCCCTACAATGAGCAGTTCTTC. Protein: CASSHPSGPYNEQFF.

A single count supports this clone. The missing conserved phenylalanine or tryptophan at the end of this CDR3 makes a read error likely. The chain joins TRBV30 to TRBJ1-2, with D hard to call. The CDR3 has 11 amino acids. Germline V CDR1 and CDR2: GTSNPN, SVGIG (reference sequence). V shed 3 bases and J shed 7 bases, with 9 bases lying between them. CDR3 region: CAWSRKGGYTL. Here the CDR3 DNA reads TGTGCCTGGAGCAGGAAGGGTGGCTACACCCTC.

The chain recombines TRBV28 with TRBJ2-5; 8 positions match TRBD2. With 6 bases clipped from V and 3 bases from J, the junction kept 15 bases outside the gene matches. Per the germline V gene, CDR1 is MDHEN and CDR2 is SYDVKM. The CDR3 sequence is 17 residues long. The CDR3: CASRMWSGLAGKETQYF. The CDR3 coding sequence is TGTGCCAGCAGAATGTGGTCGGGGCTAGCGGGTAAAGAGACCCAGTACTTC.

Points on this clone: Other DNA sequences within the sample encode an identical CDR3. The genes are TRBV9 and TRBJ2-3; no definite D call. V was trimmed by 0 bases and J by 5 bases, leaving 7 bases between them. CDR1 is SGDLS, CDR2 YYNGEE, per germline. The CDR3 length is 13 residues. The CDR3 DNA reads TGTGCCAGCAGCGTAGAAGGCGGAGATACGCAGTATTTT. Amino acid sequence: CASSVEGGDTQYF.

The V and J genes are TRBV7-9 and TRBJ1-5; D remains ambiguous. The ends were cut back, 5 bases at V and 2 bases at J, with 10 bases in the middle. The germline V gene encodes CDR1 SEHNR and CDR2 FQNEAQ (reference sequence). The CDR3 consists of 14 residues. CDR3 sequence (DNA): TGTGCCAGCAGCGGTGGTGGTGGCAATCAGCCCCAGCATTTT. It encodes CASSGGGGNQPQHF.

This chain joins TRBV19 and TRBJ2-1; 9 bases align to TRBD1. CDR3 length: 16 residues. Germline V gene data show CDR1 as LNHDA and CDR2 as SQIVND (reference sequence). V shed 3 bases, J shed 3 bases, and the junction held 6 bases outside the gene matches. The CDR3 reads CASSILGTGNYNEQFF. Written as DNA, the CDR3 is TGTGCCAGTAGTATCTTGGGGACAGGGAACTACAATGAGCAGTTCTTC.

This clone was picked up one time. CDR3 DNA sequence: TGTGCCAGCAGCCCTCGACTAGCGGGCTACCCCTACAATGAGCAGTTCTTC. This translates into CASSPRLAGYPYNEQFF. The chain is built from TRBV14 and TRBJ2-1; 10 positions match TRBD2. After removal of 4 bases from V and 2 bases from J, the junction contained 8 bases not matched to a gene. CDR3 length equals 17 residues. In germline, CDR1 is SGHDN, CDR2 FVKESK.

The J gene is TRBJ2-3, the V gene TRBV19; 10 positions agree with TRBD2. Germline CDR1 is LNHDA and CDR2 is SQIVND (reference sequence). Losses at the gene ends were 4 bases for V and 6 bases for J; bases not matched to a gene: 7. The CDR3 totals 15 residues. For the CDR3, the DNA is TGTGCCAGTAGTACTATACTAGCGGGAACGGATACGCAGTATTTT. It yields the protein CASSTILAGTDTQYF.

The genes are TRBV7-2 and TRBJ2-3; 15 bases are shared with TRBD2. The CDR3 is 18 amino acids. V gave up 6 bases and J gave up 3 bases; unmatched junction bases: 10. CDR1 is SGHTA, CDR2 FQGNSA, per germline. The CDR3 sequence: CASSLWGLAGGGTDTQYF. The CDR3, as DNA: TGTGCCAGCAGTTTATGGGGACTAGCGGGAGGTGGGACAGATACGCAGTATTTT. Combining the CDR3 with reference TRBV7-2 and TRBJ2-3 gives the whole variable domain GAGVSQSPSNKVTEKGKDVELRCDPISGHTALYWYRQSLGQGLEFLIYFQGNSAPDKSGLPSDRFSAERTGGSVSTLTIQRTQQEDSAVYLCASSLWGLAGGGTDTQYFGPGTRLTVL.

The V gene is TRBV23-1, the J gene TRBJ1-3; perhaps TRBD1 as D (6 bases). TRBV23-1 is designated an ORF whose function remains uncertain. Trimming shortened V by 2 bases and J by 2 bases, and 10 bases separated the two germline ends. This CDR3 has 15 amino acids. The CDR3 protein is CASSQTGKAGNTIYF. DNA for the CDR3: TGCGCCAGCAGTCAAACAGGGAAGGCTGGAAACACCATATATTTT.

The rearrangement uses TRBV11-2 and TRBJ2-1; 9 bases map to TRBD2. CDR1 SGHAT and CDR2 FQNNGV come from the germline V gene. V was clipped by 2 bases and J by 3 bases; unmatched bases: 5. This CDR3 spans 16 amino acids. CDR3 in DNA: TGTGCCAGCAGCTTAATCCGTAGCGGGAGCTACAATGAGCAGTTCTTC. Its translation is CASSLIRSGSYNEQFF.

The V and J genes are TRBV19 and TRBJ2-2, with 8 bases lining up with TRBD1. The J segment lost 3 bases and the V segment lost 3 bases, leaving 3 bases of the junction unmatched. The germline V gene has CDR1 LNHDA and CDR2 SQIVND (reference sequence). CDR3 length: 15 amino acids. As DNA, the CDR3 is TGTGCCAGTAGTATTGGCAGGGGGCACACCGGGGAGCTGTTTTTT. It is translated as CASSIGRGHTGELFF.

The chain carries TRBV7-9 and TRBJ2-3; no definite D call. The CDR3 has 15 residues. Looked up from germline, CDR1 is SEHNR and CDR2 is FQNEAQ (reference sequence). The germline V and J ends were trimmed by 1 base and 0 bases, with 8 bases remaining between them. For the CDR3, the DNA is TGTGCCAGCAGCTTAGTCAGTCCTAGCACAGATACGCAGTATTTT. Amino acids: CASSLVSPSTDTQYF. Full variable domain (outside the CDR3, taken from reference TRBV7-9 and TRBJ2-3): DTGVSQNPRHKITKRGQNVTFRCDPISEHNRLYWYRQTLGQGPEFLTYFQNEAQLEKSRLLSDRFSAERPKGSFSTLEIQRTEQGDSAMYLCASSLVSPSTDTQYFGPGTRLTVL.

This sequence joins TRBV6-6 and TRBJ2-4, with TRBD2 identical over 7 bases. CDR1 and CDR2 (germline): MNHNY, SVGAGI (reference sequence). The V and J ends lost 3 bases and 8 bases, in that order; junction bases with no gene match: 4. The CDR3 spans 13 residues. The CDR3, as DNA: TGTGCCAGCAGTTATGCCGGGGGGTACATTCAGTACTTC. This gives the protein CASSYAGGYIQYF.

J is TRBJ1-1 and V is TRBV7-2, with D unclear. Germline values: CDR1 SGHTA, CDR2 FQGNSA. The V end was cut by 2 bases, the J end by 1 base, with 5 bases between. The CDR3 sequence is 13 residues long. CDR3 residues: CASSLIQNTEAFF. The CDR3 DNA is TGTGCCAGCAGCTTAATACAGAACACTGAAGCTTTCTTT. Using reference TRBV7-2 and TRBJ1-1 for the parts outside the CDR3, the full variable domain is GAGVSQSPSNKVTEKGKDVELRCDPISGHTALYWYRQSLGQGLEFLIYFQGNSAPDKSGLPSDRFSAERTGGSVSTLTIQRTQQEDSAVYLCASSLIQNTEAFFGQGTRLTVV.